This T cell receptor beta chain emerged from a study of T cell repertoires in cytomegalovirus infection. Study-level background: TCR beta signatures that were public indicated CMV infection and matching HLA type.

The germline gives CDR1 SGHVS, CDR2 FQNEAQ. V was cut by 0 bases and J by 7 bases, with 12 bases left in between. The CDR3 is 14 amino acids. This clonotype was observed many times. TCRdb reprocessed the reads with MiXCR, giving one entry per CDR3 protein. The sample gives a few hundred thousand distinct CDR3 sequences, more than 9% of which show up once; about 4.5% is in the top ten. The receptor was derived from a human donor in good health (CMV status not recorded). Some clones in this sample may be carry-over from other donors' samples. The material sequenced was PBMCs. The gene calls are TRBV7-8 and TRBJ1-2, with D maybe TRBD1 (5 bases). Here the CDR3 DNA reads TGTGCCAGCAGCTTAGCGCTGACGGGGGGTGGCTACACCTTC. Translation: CASSLALTGGGYTF.